The 22 T cell receptor beta chains listed next were all sequenced from one sample in a study of immune characterization of retroperitoneal liposarcoma. One entry per CDR3 protein results from TCRdb running MiXCR on the PCR reads. The sample consists of fewer than 11,000 distinct CDR3 sequences, 27% of them appearing once. Material: tumor tissue. Source of these receptors: a female donor with retroperitoneal liposarcoma.

The chain carries TRBV25-1 and TRBJ2-2; either TRBD1 or TRBD2 may fit D (5 bases each). Trimming left V 4 bases short and J 5 bases short, with 5 bases between. The CDR3 is 12 residues long. CDR1 MGHDK and CDR2 SYGVNS come from the germline V gene. The CDR3 spells CASSGGTGELFF. The CDR3 coding sequence is TGTGCCAGCAGTGGGGGGACCGGGGAGCTGTTTTTT.

Within the sample, this clonotype is medium-sized. V is TRBV7-8 and J is TRBJ1-6; TRBD1 aligns across 11 bases. With 5 bases clipped from V and 10 bases from J, the junction kept 10 bases outside the gene matches. This CDR3 has 16 residues. From germline, CDR1 is SGHVS and CDR2 FQNEAQ. CDR3 protein: CASSPGTGGSGSPLHF. In nucleotides, the CDR3 is TGTGCCAGCAGCCCAGGGACAGGGGGGTCTGGATCACCCCTCCACTTT. Together with reference TRBV7-8 and TRBJ1-6, the CDR3 gives the full variable domain: GAGVSQSPRYKVAKRGQDVALRCDPISGHVSLFWYQQALGQGPEFLTYFQNEAQLDKSGLPSDRFFAERPEGSVSTLKIQRTQQEDSAVYLCASSPGTGGSGSPLHFGNGTRLTVT.

In its sample, this clonotype ranks as medium-sized. The chain carries TRBV6-1 and TRBJ2-1; 10 nucleotides match TRBD2. Trimming took 5 bases from V and 5 from J; bases not matched to a gene: 6. The CDR3 extends over 15 amino acids. Germline V CDR1 and CDR2: MNHNS, SASEGT. The CDR3 DNA reads as TGTGCCAGCAGTTCCGTGACTAGCGGGCACAATGAGCAGTTCTTC. Its protein is CASSSVTSGHNEQFF.

The chain recombines TRBV10-1 with TRBJ2-1, with TRBD1 matching 8 bases. CDR1 WNHNN and CDR2 SYGVQD come from the germline V gene (reference sequence). There are 16 residues in the CDR3. Trimming removed 0 bases from V and 9 bases from J; junction bases left unmatched: 10. CDR3 in DNA: TGCGCCAGCAGTGAGTCGGATTTCAGGGGGCAAGGTGAGCAGTTCTTC. It translates to CASSESDFRGQGEQFF.

This clonotype is medium-sized by share. The J gene is TRBJ2-1, the V gene TRBV7-2, with D perhaps matching TRBD2 (7 bases). Germline-derived CDR1 and CDR2 are SGHTA and FQGNSA. The CDR3 totals 17 residues. With 5 bases removed from V and 4 bases from J, the gap between germline ends came to 21 bases. The CDR3 nucleotides read TGTGCCAGCAGCCCAGCCCCCCAGGGGAGGGGATACAATGAGCAGTTCTTC. Its protein is CASSPAPQGRGYNEQFF.

The J gene is TRBJ2-1, the V gene TRBV7-2; a weak D match, TRBD2 (6 bases). Germline values: CDR1 SGHTA, CDR2 FQGNSA. V lost 1 base and J lost 13, with 23 bases in between. The CDR3 totals 16 residues. The CDR3: CASSLGSAGSQETQFF. The CDR3 nucleotides read TGTGCCAGCAGCTTAGGTTCCGCGGGGTCCCAAGAGACCCAGTTCTTC.

This chain joins TRBV7-8 and TRBJ2-2; no definite D call. The germline gives CDR1 SGHVS, CDR2 FQNEAQ. V was cut by 2 bases and J by 4 bases, with 8 bases left in between. CDR3 length: 14 residues. CDR3 DNA sequence: TGTGCCAGCAGCTTATTGACGGCCACCGGGGAGCTGTTTTTT. This gives the protein CASSLLTATGELFF. Together with reference TRBV7-8 and TRBJ2-2, the CDR3 gives the full variable domain: GAGVSQSPRYKVAKRGQDVALRCDPISGHVSLFWYQQALGQGPEFLTYFQNEAQLDKSGLPSDRFFAERPEGSVSTLKIQRTQQEDSAVYLCASSLLTATGELFFGEGSRLTVL.

This clonotype was observed at least ten times. CDR3 protein: CASSPKRDTQYF. The CDR3 nucleotides read TGTGCCAGCAGCCCTAAGCGAGATACGCAGTATTTT. The chain combines TRBV11-3 with TRBJ2-3, with D hard to call. CDR3 length: 12 residues. The V gene lost 5 bases and the J gene lost 5 bases, with 8 bases spanning the gap. CDR1 is SGHNT and CDR2 is YENEEA in the germline V gene.

The sample holds a few counts of this clonotype. The V call is TRBV6-1, the J call TRBJ1-4, with D hard to call. Germline-derived CDR1 and CDR2 are MNHNS and SASEGT. The V end lost 6 bases, the J end lost 0 bases, and 17 bases lay between the germline ends. The CDR3 loop spans 17 amino acids. CDR3 residues: CASSLQYSGATNEKLFF. CDR3 in DNA: TGTGCCAGCAGCTTACAATACTCCGGGGCAACTAATGAAAAACTGTTTTTT.

This clonotype is deemed medium-sized. V usage is TRBV7-6 and J usage is TRBJ2-1, with a weak D call TRBD2 (5 bases). Germline CDR1 and CDR2: SGHVS and FNYEAQ. V dropped 5 bases and J dropped 13 bases, with 18 bases sitting between them. This CDR3 comprises 13 residues. The DNA of the CDR3 is TGTGCCAGCAGCAGGACGGGGTCAGAGACCCAGTTCTTC. Translated, it gives CASSRTGSETQFF.

This clonotype qualifies as medium-sized. V is TRBV7-2 and J is TRBJ2-5, with 9 bases matching TRBD2. Germline loops: CDR1 SGHTA, CDR2 FQGNSA. V lost 5 bases and J lost 2; bases outside the gene matches: 15. The CDR3 consists of 18 residues. The CDR3 DNA sequence: TGTGCCAGCAGCCCACGCCCCTCGCTAGCGGGGATGCAAGAGACCCAGTACTTC. Amino acid sequence: CASSPRPSLAGMQETQYF.

This clonotype has a count of ten or more. The V call is TRBV7-9, the J call TRBJ2-5; D could derive from TRBD1 or TRBD2 (5 bases each). Per germline, CDR1 SEHNR and CDR2 FQNEAQ (reference sequence). Between the trimmed V and J ends, which lost 6 bases and 5 bases, there was a span of 13 bases. The CDR3 runs 13 residues. The CDR3 here is CASRPQGRETQYF. In DNA form, the CDR3 reads TGTGCCAGCAGGCCCCAGGGACGGGAGACCCAGTACTTC.

This clonotype is judged medium-sized (0.01 to 0.1%). The V call is TRBV7-2, the J call TRBJ1-5, with a possible D match to TRBD1 (5 bases). The CDR3 is 16 amino acids. Germline CDR1 is SGHTA and CDR2 is FQGNSA. V gave up 2 bases and J gave up 1 base, with 12 bases separating them. As DNA, the CDR3 is TGTGCCAGCAGCTTACAAAGCTGGGGGAGCAATCAGCCCCAGCATTTT. Its translation: CASSLQSWGSNQPQHF. Full variable domain (missing parts from reference TRBV7-2 and TRBJ1-5): GAGVSQSPSNKVTEKGKDVELRCDPISGHTALYWYRQSLGQGLEFLIYFQGNSAPDKSGLPSDRFSAERTGGSVSTLTIQRTQQEDSAVYLCASSLQSWGSNQPQHFGDGTRLSIL.

This clonotype came up many times. V and J are TRBV7-2 and TRBJ2-1; D gene uncertain. The CDR3 contains 11 residues. The V end lost 5 bases, the J end lost 10 bases, and 9 bases lay between the germline ends. CDR1 is SGHTA and CDR2 is FQGNSA in the germline V gene. The CDR3 DNA reads as TGTGCCAGCAGCAACTACGACGAGCAGTTCTTC. Its translation: CASSNYDEQFF.

The V gene is TRBV12-3 or TRBV12-4, the J gene TRBJ2-3; 7 bases are a match to TRBD2. This CDR3 has 14 amino acids. Losses at the gene ends were 7 bases for V and 6 bases for J; bases not matched to a gene: 10. In DNA, the CDR3 is TGTGCCAGCACCATACTAGCGCGGGGTGATACGCAGTATTTT. Amino acids: CASTILARGDTQYF.

The chain couples TRBV7-6 to TRBJ2-4; no firm D call. The DNA end is a closer match to TRBJ2-5, so the J assignment may be wrong. The CDR3 runs 12 residues. Germline V gene lookup returns CDR1 SGHVS and CDR2 FNYEAQ. The DNA for the CDR3 is TGTGCCAGCAGCTCGCCGGGAGAGACCCAGTACTTC. This gives the protein CASSSPGETQYF.

The J gene is TRBJ2-1, the V gene TRBV7-4; no reliable D call. V was shortened by 1 base and J by 1 base, with 2 bases between the two germline ends. The germline gives CDR1 SGHVT, CDR2 SQSDAQ. The CDR3 is made up of 13 amino acids. CDR3 region: CASSLVSYNEQFF. CDR3 coding DNA: TGTGCCAGCAGCTTAGTTTCCTACAATGAGCAGTTCTTC.

The V and J genes are TRBV27 and TRBJ1-2; D is undetermined. Trimming took off 4 bases at V and 4 bases at J, with 16 bases between the two ends. Germline lookup yields CDR1 MNHEY and CDR2 SMNVEV (reference sequence). The CDR3 contains 15 residues. CDR3 sequence (DNA): TGTGCCAGCAGTTCTTCTCCCTGGCACGGCTATGGCTACACCTTC. As protein: CASSSSPWHGYGYTF.

Notes on this clonotype: A junction end diverges from the germline sequence, so it may reflect a read error. This sequence joins TRBV7-2 and TRBJ2-1; D is possibly TRBD2 (6 bases). The CDR3 extends over 17 amino acids. CDR1 and CDR2 from the germline V gene are SGHTA and FQGNSA. In DNA form, the CDR3 reads TGTGCCAGCGGGGTCTGGTTCGGGGGAGAGCGGAAGAGCACACGTCTCTTC. Its protein is CASGVWFGGERKSTRLF.

V gene TRBV6-1 combines with J gene TRBJ2-1; 11 positions match TRBD1. With V trimmed by 6 bases and J by 7 bases, 11 bases remained unmatched. Germline CDR1 MNHNS, CDR2 SASEGT. This CDR3 has 16 amino acids. This chain's CDR3 is CASSRAGTGGLNEQFF. The CDR3 coding sequence is TGTGCCAGCAGCAGGGCCGGGACAGGGGGGTTAAATGAGCAGTTCTTC.

This clonotype was detected only a few times. The chain employs TRBV24-1 and TRBJ2-3; D ambiguous. The CDR3 covers 13 residues. Between the trimmed V and J ends, which lost 4 bases and 5 bases, there was a span of 9 bases. In germline, CDR1 is KGHDR, CDR2 SFDVKD. Here the CDR3 DNA reads TGTGCCACCAGTGAGCCCCATCGAGATACGCAGTATTTT. It yields the protein CATSEPHRDTQYF.

This clonotype is labeled as medium-sized. This rearrangement joins TRBV12-3 or TRBV12-4 to TRBJ2-7, with 8 bases identical to TRBD1. The CDR3 is made up of 13 amino acids. V gave up 6 bases and J gave up 5 bases; unmatched junction bases: 6. CDR3 DNA sequence: TGTGCCAGCAGCCAGGGGGCGCGCAACGAGCAGTACTTC. This sequence encodes CASSQGARNEQYF.